This T cell receptor (beta chain) comes out of a study of cytomegalovirus exposure and HLA in healthy donors. Remarks on this clone: Its antigen is not known.

Study-wide points: TCR beta chains numbering some 160 were designated cytomegalovirus-associated.

Germline V lookup: CDR1 SGHTA, CDR2 FQGNSA. V was clipped by 5 bases and J by 0 bases, with 10 bases between them. This CDR3 has 14 amino acids. Primers included in the PCR were 60 Vbeta and 13 Jbeta primers. Sequencing used immunoSEQ multiplex PCR; TCRdb keeps in-frame clones, though not all of them. This table holds some 140,000 clones, around 80% found once. The V and J genes are TRBV7-2 and TRBJ1-1, with D possibly TRBD1 on 6 matching bases. This clonotype originated in a man younger than 45 in good health. Sequencing was performed on PBMCs. The chain's CDR3 is CASSQGTLNTEAFF. The DNA of the CDR3 is TGTGCCAGCAGCCAAGGGACACTGAACACTGAAGCTTTCTTT.